This T cell receptor (beta chain) was retrieved from a study of post-analysis software for immune sequencing data (dated by TCRdb to the mid-2010s). Regarding the complete study: The recorded disease courses included relapsing-remitting, secondary progressive and progressive-relapsing multiple sclerosis, and some patients had no subtype annotation. A subset of samples was prepared in parallel using single-end sample barcoding, then pooled and co-amplified after Illumina adapter ligation. The multiple sclerosis patient repertoires were compared with more than 9 previously published healthy control repertoires from donors aged roughly 6 to 25 years. Study-level results and caveats: Several TRBV segments, including TRBV5-6, TRBV5-1 and TRBV20-1, were significantly more frequent in patients than controls. The control group was slightly older than the multiple sclerosis patient group. Strong co-clustering of samples prepared in the same batch was shown by direct clustering with F measure, prompting a batch-effect correction. Multiple sclerosis patients had significantly lower normalized Chao1 diversity than controls, a result that suggests substantial peripheral T-cell clonal expansion.

Library generation was performed with PCR. Sequenced on an Illumina HiSeq 2500. To reduce PCR and sequencing biases, unique molecular identifiers were incorporated into the TCR beta cDNA libraries. Around 500,000 cDNA molecules were obtained for every 1 to 10 million input T cells, so each molecule roughly corresponded to one T cell. Patient libraries were prepared and sequenced with the same protocol used for the earlier healthy control dataset. Within a given batch, samples were prepared together, multiplexed and sequenced on the same HiSeq lane. The paper's processing steps were these. MIGEC was used to process the raw barcoded reads, and molecular identifier groups with only a single read were discarded before consensus assembly and CDR3 extraction. Clonotype tables were post-analysed with VDJtools, and diversity was normalized by down-sampling all datasets to the smallest sample size. In repertoire overlap clustering, CDR3 amino acid sequences, but not nucleotide sequences, were matched to correct batch-related cross-sample contamination. TCRdb passed the public sequencing reads through fastp at Q25 and MiXCR, retaining productive beta sequences. CDR3 protein duplicates are merged, each entry listing the most common genes and DNA. It is TCRdb's table, rather than the study itself, that gives the V and J calls and clone size. The sample contains roughly 540,000 distinct CDR3 sequences, roughly 34% of them found a single time. Roughly 6% of the sample is held by the ten biggest clonotypes.

Trimming accounts for 3 bases at V and 8 bases at J, while the number of junction bases matched to no gene is 13. Taken from cysteine to phenylalanine, the CDR3 has 16 residues. Kept here is only the CDR3 DNA, which spans 48 bases and is read in frame from base 1. Sequences SGHAT (CDR1) and FQNNGV (CDR2) are obtained from the germline V gene. Comment on this clonotype: The antigen it binds to is not known. Qualities for individual bases were not recorded, and no much larger clone is one base off.

To demonstrate the VDJtools post-analysis software, TCR beta repertoires were profiled from the peripheral blood of 13 young patients with multiple sclerosis. The multiple sclerosis patients were children and adolescents ranging in age from roughly 6 to 15 years. Recombination joined TRBV11-2 with TRBJ1-2, and 9 junctional nucleotides match TRBD1. The TCR sequence derives from a girl younger than 18 with multiple sclerosis. Sequencing was carried out using blood. The sequence in DNA is TGTGCCAGCAGCTTTGGGGCCGGGACAGGGTCTGAGGGCTACACCTTC. It translates as CASSFGAGTGSEGYTF.